This TCR beta chain was observed in a study of blood T cell repertoires in COVID-19 (dated by TCRdb to 2020 to 2021). At the level of the whole study: The collaborator samples originated in the United States, Italy and Spain and spanned the acute and convalescent phases of COVID-19. The material from the prospective study consisted of cDNA or gDNA derived from T cells, B-cell-depleted T cells, or PBMCs. Subjects who had been exposed to COVID-19, were actively infected with it, or had recovered from it provided the deeply sampled blood TCRbeta repertoires that made up the dataset. The repertoires were released in a freely available public database meant as a resource for research on the immune response to SARS-CoV-2. The samples were drawn from the first 160 participants of the ongoing ImmuneRACE study and from over a thousand subjects provided by 6 global collaborators. Nearly every sample came with metadata listing a de-identified subject ID, COVID-19 status, age in years and sex. HLA class I and class II types, where available, came from metadata supplied by the sample provider rather than from assay-based typing.

In the prospective study, participants were about 18 to 95 years old, resided in 24 geographic areas of the United States, and were enrolled through a virtual design. To assign participants to cohorts, the prospective study relied on clinical history that participants themselves reported in a screening survey and a study questionnaire. For ImmuneRACE Cohort 3, a participant was defined as recovered based on two consecutive negative NP/OP PCR tests, clearance by a healthcare professional, or resolution of symptoms. Each participant in the prospective study had whole blood, serum and a nasopharyngeal or oropharyngeal swab collected by mobile phlebotomists. Participants in the prospective study had the option to provide additional blood draws and questionnaires over a roughly two-month period. Before DNA extraction, prospective study blood samples were shipped either frozen or at room temperature.

Results and caveats for the whole study, not just this receptor: How much clinical and demographic metadata was included differed by source and by participant, and the metadata was provided uncurated.

CDR1 and CDR2 are read off the germline V gene as MGHRA and YSYEKL. V is cut by 4 bases and J by 2 bases, and the space between the germline ends is 18 bases. The cysteine opens and the phenylalanine closes a CDR3 of 16 amino acids. Only CDR3 DNA is held: 48 bases, read in frame from base 1. TCRbeta CDR3 regions were amplified from genomic DNA by means of the immunoSEQ Assay, a bias-controlled multiplex PCR. Processing in the source paper ran as follows. The number of nucleated cells in each sample was estimated by amplification of reference gene primers within the assay. Sequence reads were collapsed and filtered to measure the absolute abundance of every unique TCRbeta CDR3 rearrangement. Productive Simpson clonality was computed per sample as the square root of Simpson's diversity index over productive rearrangements. This is the immuneACCESS table as TCRdb keeps it, with only in-frame sequences that have V and J called. A part of the clones is gone; compared with another copy, unresolved V genes explain less than half, and the rest is unexplained. V, J and clone size are those of that table, while D and trimming were read from the DNA. The sample table shows 140,000 to 150,000 clones, and around 87% are seen once. In total, the top ten clones hold over 9% of the sample.

Details on this clone: Its target antigen remains unknown. No much larger clonotype is one base removed from it; base qualities were not supplied.

The chain joins TRBV4-1 to TRBJ2-7, and TRBD1 may be the D gene, going by 6 matching bases. The clonotype comes from a man aged 55 to 70 who had recovered from COVID-19. Specimen: PBMCs or T cells enriched from blood (not recorded which). The bases read TGCGCCAGCAGCCCGACAACCCGGACAGATCCCTACGAGCAGTACTTC. The translation is CASSPTTRTDPYEQYF.